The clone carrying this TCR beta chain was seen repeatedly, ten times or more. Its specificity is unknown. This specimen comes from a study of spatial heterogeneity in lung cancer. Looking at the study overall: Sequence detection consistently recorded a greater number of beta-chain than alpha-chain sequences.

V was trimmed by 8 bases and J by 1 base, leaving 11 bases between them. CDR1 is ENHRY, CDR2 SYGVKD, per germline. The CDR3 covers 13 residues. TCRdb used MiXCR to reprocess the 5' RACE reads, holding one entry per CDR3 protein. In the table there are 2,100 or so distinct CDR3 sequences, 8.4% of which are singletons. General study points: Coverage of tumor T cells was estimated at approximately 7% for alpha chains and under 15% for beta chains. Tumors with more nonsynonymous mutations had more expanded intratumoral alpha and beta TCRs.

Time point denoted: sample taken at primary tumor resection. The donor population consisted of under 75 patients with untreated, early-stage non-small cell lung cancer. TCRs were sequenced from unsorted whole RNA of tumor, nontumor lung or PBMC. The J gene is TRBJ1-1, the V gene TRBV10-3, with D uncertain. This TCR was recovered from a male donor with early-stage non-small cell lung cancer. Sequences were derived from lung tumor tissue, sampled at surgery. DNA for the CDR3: TGTGCCATCTCTCAGCGGGAGAACACTGAAGCTTTCTTT. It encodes CAISQRENTEAFF.